A selection of T cell receptor beta chains follows, all from one sample in a study of blood T cell repertoires in COVID-19. Profiled with immunoSEQ multiplex PCR; TCRdb holds only in-frame clones, not every one. The data contain fewer than 650,000 clones, approximately 91% of them seen just once; the ten biggest clones take up less than 9.5%. Material for sequencing was peripheral blood. These receptors all stem from a woman in her forties or fifties with COVID-19, enrolled during active disease. Each CDR3 is given with its conserved first and last residue.

V gene	CDR3 length	J gene	CDR3 protein
TRBV30	12	TRBJ1-3	CAYRGSGNTIYF
TRBV10-3	13	TRBJ2-3	CAHRGGGADTQYF
TRBV7-9	13	TRBJ2-5	CASSLGIRETQYF
TRBV7-6	15	TRBJ2-7	CASSLARARVHEQYF
TRBV28	16	TRBJ1-3	CASSLTGESSGNTIYF
TRBV10-3	14	TRBJ2-7	CAINAGTGLYEQYF
TRBV5-1	17	TRBJ2-6	CASSEQGATSGANVLTF
TRBV19	14	TRBJ2-6	CASGGTGGANVLTF
TRBV28	16	TRBJ1-3	CASRSYGGMSGNTIYF
TRBV5-1	16	TRBJ1-4	CASSVQLTDSNEKLFF
TRBV13	16	TRBJ1-1	CASSPTIMDRNTEAFF
TRBV5-6	16	TRBJ2-6	CASSSLGGPGANVLTF
TRBV5-1	14	TRBJ1-4	CASSVDSFNEKLFF
TRBV19	14	TRBJ2-3	CASGRLGGTDTQYF
TRBV5-1	14	TRBJ2-3	CASSLGQGPDTQYF
TRBV2	13	TRBJ1-4	CASSRGRGEKLFF
TRBV10-3	13	TRBJ1-1	CAMTATMNTEAFF
TRBV6-2/TRBV6-3	15	TRBJ2-5	CASSYGTGVSETQYF
TRBV7-3	15	TRBJ2-3	CASSSSGVSTDTQYF